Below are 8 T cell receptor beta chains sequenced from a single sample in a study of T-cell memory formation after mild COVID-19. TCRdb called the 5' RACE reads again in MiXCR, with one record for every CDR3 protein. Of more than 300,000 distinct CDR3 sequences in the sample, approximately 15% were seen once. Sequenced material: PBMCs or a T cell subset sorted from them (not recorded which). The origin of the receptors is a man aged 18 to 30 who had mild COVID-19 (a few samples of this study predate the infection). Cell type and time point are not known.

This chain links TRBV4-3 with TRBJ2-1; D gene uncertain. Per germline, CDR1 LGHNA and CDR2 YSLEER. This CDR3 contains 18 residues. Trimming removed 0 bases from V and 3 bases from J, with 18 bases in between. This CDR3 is CASSQDRVLRYLYNEQFF. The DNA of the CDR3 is TGCGCCAGCAGCCAAGACCGGGTTTTACGCTACCTCTACAATGAGCAGTTCTTC.

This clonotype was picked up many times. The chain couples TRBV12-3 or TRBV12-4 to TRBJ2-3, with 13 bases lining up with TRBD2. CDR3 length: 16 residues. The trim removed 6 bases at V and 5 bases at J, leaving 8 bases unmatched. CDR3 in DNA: TGTGCCAGCAGGGTACTAGCGGGGGGGCCGGTAGATACGCAGTATTTT. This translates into CASRVLAGGPVDTQYF.

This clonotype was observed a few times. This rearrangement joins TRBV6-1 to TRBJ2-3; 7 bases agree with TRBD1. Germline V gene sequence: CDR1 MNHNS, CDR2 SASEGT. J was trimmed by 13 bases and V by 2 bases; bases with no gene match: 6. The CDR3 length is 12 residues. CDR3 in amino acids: CASSELGTAEYF. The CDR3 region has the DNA TGTGCCAGCAGTGAATTGGGGACAGCGGAGTATTTT.

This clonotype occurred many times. The CDR3 nucleotides read TGCGCCAGCAGCTTGGGAGTCCGGACAGCCCACAATGAGCAGTTCTTC. This encodes CASSLGVRTAHNEQFF. The J gene is TRBJ2-1, the V gene TRBV5-1, with D tentatively TRBD1 (6 bases). CDR3 length: 16 amino acids. V lost 0 bases to trimming and J lost 5 bases, with 15 bases between them. Germline V gene lookup returns CDR1 SGHRS and CDR2 YFSETQ.

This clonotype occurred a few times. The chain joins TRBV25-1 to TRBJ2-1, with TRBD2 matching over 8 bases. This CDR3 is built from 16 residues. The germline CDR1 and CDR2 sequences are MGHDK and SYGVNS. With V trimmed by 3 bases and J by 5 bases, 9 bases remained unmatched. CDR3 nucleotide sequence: TGTGCCAGCAGTGACGGTTGGCGGGGGGCCCACAATGAGCAGTTCTTC. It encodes CASSDGWRGAHNEQFF.

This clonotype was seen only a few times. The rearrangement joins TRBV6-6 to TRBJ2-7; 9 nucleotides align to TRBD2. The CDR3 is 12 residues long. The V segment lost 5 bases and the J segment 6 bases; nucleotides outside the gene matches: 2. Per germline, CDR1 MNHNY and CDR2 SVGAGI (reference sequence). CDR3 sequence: CASSSGGLEQYV. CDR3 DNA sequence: TGTGCCAGCAGTAGCGGGGGGCTCGAGCAGTACGTC.

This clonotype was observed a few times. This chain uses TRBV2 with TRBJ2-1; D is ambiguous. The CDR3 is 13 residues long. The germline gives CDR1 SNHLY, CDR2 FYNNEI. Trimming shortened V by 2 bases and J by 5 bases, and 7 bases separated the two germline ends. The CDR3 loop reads CASSEQANNEQFF. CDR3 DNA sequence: TGTGCCAGCAGTGAACAGGCCAACAATGAGCAGTTCTTC.

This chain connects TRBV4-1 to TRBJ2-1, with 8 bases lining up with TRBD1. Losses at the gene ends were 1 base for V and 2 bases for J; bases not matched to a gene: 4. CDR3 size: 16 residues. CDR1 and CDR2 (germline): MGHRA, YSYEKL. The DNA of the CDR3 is TGCGCCAGCAGCCAAGGTGTGACAGGGGCCTACAATGAGCAGTTCTTC. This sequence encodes CASSQGVTGAYNEQFF.